Detailed here is one T cell receptor (beta chain). The data belong to a study of blood T cell repertoires in COVID-19. Study overall: Material from acute and convalescent COVID-19 was sourced from the United States, Italy and Spain. PBMCs, B-cell-depleted T cells, or T cells provided the cDNA or gDNA that made up the material.

In the original workflow: Cell counts per sample came from amplifying reference gene primers. Profiling relied on immunoSEQ multiplex PCR, and the TCRdb table lists in-frame clones only, not all of them. The D gene and trimming were derived from the DNA, and the V and J assignments and clone size from that table. The sample has under 200,000 clones, about four fifths seen once. V gave up 8 bases and J gave up 4 bases; unmatched junction bases: 5. The CDR3 sequence is 15 residues long. Germline V CDR1 and CDR2: SNHLY, FYNNEI. Specimen: peripheral blood. This sequence originates from an elderly woman with acute or convalescent COVID-19. The chain recombines TRBV2 with TRBJ2-3; TRBD2 matches 14 bases. The CDR3 bases are TGTGCCAGCGGGACTAGCGGGAGAGGCGCAGATACGCAGTATTTT. Encoded protein: CASGTSGRGADTQYF.